A single sample is the source of the 32 T cell receptor beta chains below, sequenced in a study of T cell responses to AZD1222 COVID-19 vaccine. Data came from immunoSEQ multiplex PCR; TCRdb stores just in-frame clones and leaves some out. The repertoire holds roughly 140,000 clones, with approximately 90% as singletons. The sample in question was peripheral blood, obtained on day 0 of AZD1222 vaccination. These receptors all come from an adult in good health.

This clone was picked up one time. The chain couples TRBV5-4 to TRBJ2-6, with D possibly being TRBD1 (5 bases). This CDR3 has 17 amino acids. Germline V gene sequence: CDR1 SGHNT, CDR2 YYREEE (reference sequence). The V end lost 0 bases, the J end lost 0 bases, and 10 bases lay between the germline ends. CDR3 sequence reads: CASSLAPGISGANVLTF. The CDR3 region has the DNA TGTGCCAGCAGCTTGGCCCCAGGGATCTCTGGGGCCAACGTCCTGACTTTC.

V is TRBV10-3 and J is TRBJ1-2; D unresolved. Trimming removed 3 bases at V and 4 bases at J, with 9 bases between. The CDR3 loop spans 13 amino acids. CDR1 and CDR2 (germline): ENHRY, SYGVKD. CDR3: CAISERKLYGYTF. As DNA, the CDR3 is TGTGCCATCAGTGAAAGGAAACTCTATGGCTACACCTTC.

The chain uses TRBV7-2 and TRBJ1-2; D remains ambiguous. This CDR3 is built from 13 residues. V dropped 1 base and J dropped 4 bases, with 7 bases sitting between them. Germline loops: CDR1 SGHTA, CDR2 FQGNSA. The CDR3 protein is CASSLGGSYGYTF. CDR3 coding DNA: TGTGCCAGCAGCTTAGGCGGAAGCTATGGCTACACCTTC.

The chain couples TRBV2 to TRBJ2-7, with D hard to call. The V gene lost 0 bases and the J gene lost 6 bases, with 3 bases spanning the gap. There are 11 residues in the CDR3. Germline CDR1 and CDR2: SNHLY and FYNNEI. The CDR3 DNA reads TGTGCCAGCAGTGAAGCTGGCGAGCAGTACTTC. As protein: CASSEAGEQYF.

V and J are TRBV30 and TRBJ1-3; D gene uncertain. Germline-derived CDR1 and CDR2 are GTSNPN and SVGIG (reference sequence). The V gene lost 4 bases and the J gene lost 2 bases, with 6 bases spanning the gap. This CDR3 comprises 12 residues. CDR3 coding DNA: TGTGCCTGGACGACGGCTGGAAACACCATATATTTT. The encoded protein is CAWTTAGNTIYF.

The chain couples TRBV4-3 to TRBJ1-2; D ambiguous. The CDR3 runs to 15 residues. CDR1 and CDR2 (germline): LGHNA, YSLEER. V lost 0 bases and J lost 3, with 11 bases in between. In DNA form, the CDR3 reads TGCGCCAGCAGCCAAGATCAAAGGTACTACTATGGCTACACCTTC. It translates to CASSQDQRYYYGYTF.

This clone has a handful of counts. The chain has TRBV29-1 and TRBJ1-2, with D unclear. Between the trimmed V and J ends, which lost 7 bases and 5 bases, there was a span of 11 bases. There are 11 residues in the CDR3. CDR1 SQVTM and CDR2 ANQGSEA come from the germline V gene. The CDR3 DNA follows: TGCAGCGGGCTTGCGGCTTATGGCTACACCTTC. It encodes CSGLAAYGYTF.

V and J are TRBV28 and TRBJ1-1, with 8 bases fitting TRBD1. This CDR3 contains 16 residues. CDR1 and CDR2 (germline): MDHEN, SYDVKM. Trimming at V came to 4 bases and at J to 3 bases, leaving 10 bases not matched to a gene. The CDR3 spells CASSSRGRGVDTEAFF. The CDR3 nucleotides read TGTGCCAGCAGTTCCAGGGGGCGCGGGGTGGACACTGAAGCTTTCTTT. Full variable domain (remainder filled in from reference TRBV28 and TRBJ1-1): DVKVTQSSRYLVKRTGEKVFLECVQDMDHENMFWYRQDPGLGLRLIYFSYDVKMKEKGDIPEGYSVSREKKERFSLILESASTNQTSMYLCASSSRGRGVDTEAFFGQGTRLTVV.

The V call is TRBV11-2, the J call TRBJ1-6; 9 nucleotides agree with TRBD1. V dropped 0 bases and J dropped 10; count of bases not matched to a gene: 4. The CDR3 extends over 15 amino acids. Germline CDR1 reads SGHAT; CDR2 reads FQNNGV. The CDR3 here is CASSLETGGSSPLHF. DNA of the CDR3: TGTGCCAGCAGCTTAGAGACAGGGGGTTCCTCACCCCTCCACTTT.

In its sample, this clone was seen a few times. The V call is TRBV5-4, the J call TRBJ2-7; TRBD2 matches at 8 bases. V lost 2 bases to trimming and J lost 5 bases; unmatched junction nucleotides: 9. CDR3 length: 15 residues. Germline CDR1 is SGHNT and CDR2 is YYREEE (reference sequence). DNA of the CDR3: TGTGCCAGCAGCTTAGGGCGGGGGGCGTCCCACGAGCAGTACTTC. Its protein is CASSLGRGASHEQYF.

The V gene is TRBV7-2, the J gene TRBJ2-1, with a possible D match to TRBD2 (6 bases). The CDR3 is made up of 14 amino acids. V dropped 3 bases and J dropped 0 bases, with 6 bases sitting between them. CDR1 is SGHTA, CDR2 FQGNSA, per germline. CDR3 nucleotides: TGTGCCAGCAGCTTGGGGGGCTCCTACAATGAGCAGTTCTTC. It specifies CASSLGGSYNEQFF.

The chain employs TRBV11-2 and TRBJ1-2, with TRBD1 identical over 7 bases. This CDR3 has 14 amino acids. The germline CDR1 and CDR2 sequences are SGHAT and FQNNGV. V lost 5 bases, J lost 6 bases, and 9 bases stayed unmatched. This CDR3 is CASSAPGQRDGYTF. CDR3 coding DNA: TGTGCCAGCAGCGCTCCGGGACAGCGGGATGGCTACACCTTC.

The V call is TRBV6-1, the J call TRBJ2-1; unclear D gene. This CDR3 is built from 14 residues. Per germline, CDR1 MNHNS and CDR2 SASEGT. V lost 3 bases to trimming and J lost 1 base, with 7 bases between them. The CDR3 bases are TGTGCCAGCAGTGACCAGTTTTCCTACAATGAGCAGTTCTTC. It codes for CASSDQFSYNEQFF.

This clone has more than one count but fewer than ten. The chain uses TRBV12-3 or TRBV12-4 and TRBJ1-1; D remains unclear. The V end lost 7 bases, the J end lost 4 bases, and 13 bases lay between the germline ends. This CDR3 comprises 13 residues. The CDR3 is CASTRTGTTEAFF. In nucleotides, the CDR3 is TGTGCCAGCACCCGAACGGGAACCACTGAAGCTTTCTTT.

The chain joins TRBV29-1 to TRBJ2-1; D remains unclear. V lost 4 bases to trimming and J lost 9 bases, with 7 bases between them. The CDR3 is 10 residues long. Germline assignment: CDR1 SQVTM and CDR2 ANQGSEA. CDR3 sequence (DNA): TGCAGCGTTGGGGATGTTGAGCAGTTCTTC. This sequence encodes CSVGDVEQFF.

This rearrangement joins TRBV5-6 to TRBJ1-2; 11 bases fit TRBD1. The germline V gene encodes CDR1 SGHDT and CDR2 YYEEEE. The length of the CDR3 is 15 residues. V gave up 3 bases and J gave up 7 bases; unmatched junction bases: 8. The CDR3: CASSSGQGVWRGYTF. CDR3 coding DNA: TGTGCCAGCAGCTCGGGACAGGGGGTTTGGCGTGGCTACACCTTC.

V and J are TRBV19 and TRBJ2-4; no definite D call. Germline V gene sequence: CDR1 LNHDA, CDR2 SQIVND (reference sequence). The V and J ends lost 3 bases and 0 bases respectively, with 12 bases between them. The CDR3 extends over 16 amino acids. The CDR3 nucleotides read TGTGCCAGTAGTATGAGTCGCATCCTAGCCAAAAACATTCAGTACTTC. Protein: CASSMSRILAKNIQYF.

The chain uses TRBV4-3 and TRBJ2-3, with D uncertain. V was pared by 4 bases and J by 2 bases, with 13 bases between. The CDR3 consists of 15 residues. CDR1 is LGHNA and CDR2 is YSLEER in the germline V gene. The CDR3 sequence: CASSLHNGVTDTQYF. The CDR3 DNA is TGCGCCAGCAGCCTACATAACGGAGTCACAGATACGCAGTATTTT.

This clone occurred once. The rearrangement links TRBV5-1 to TRBJ2-4; TRBD2 matches at 11 bases. The ends lost 4 bases at V and 2 bases at J; junction bases unmatched: 8. The CDR3 consists of 17 residues. CDR1 is SGHRS and CDR2 is YFSETQ in the germline V gene. In DNA, the CDR3 is TGCGCCAGCAGCGTAAATCTAGCGGGAGGAACCAAAAACATTCAGTACTTC. Its translation is CASSVNLAGGTKNIQYF. The full variable domain, in which reference TRBV5-1 and TRBJ2-4 provide the parts outside the CDR3, is KAGVTQTPRYLIKTRGQQVTLSCSPISGHRSVSWYQQTPGQGLQFLFEYFSETQRNKGNFPGRFSGRQFSNSRSEMNVSTLELGDSALYLCASSVNLAGGTKNIQYFGAGTRLSVL.

The chain carries TRBV11-1 and TRBJ1-2; maybe TRBD1 (6 bases). CDR3 length: 15 amino acids. The V gene lost 5 bases and the J gene lost 7 bases, with 20 bases spanning the gap. Germline CDR1 SGHAT, CDR2 FQDESV (reference sequence). CDR3 residues: CASSPLGGPTGGYTF. In DNA form, the CDR3 reads TGTGCCAGCAGCCCATTGGGGGGGCCCACCGGTGGCTACACCTTC.

The chain has TRBV6-5 and TRBJ2-1; TRBD2 matches at 9 bases. V was pared by 2 bases and J by 8 bases, with 1 base of the junction left unmatched. Germline V CDR1 and CDR2: MNHEY, SVGAGI. The CDR3 runs to 13 residues. The CDR3 bases are TGTGCCAGCAGTTACGGCGGGGGGGATGAGCAGTTCTTC. Translated, it gives CASSYGGGDEQFF.

This CDR3 is CASSEPIDSPLHF. CDR3 bases: TGTGCCAGCAGTGAACCTATAGATTCACCCCTCCACTTT. This chain uses TRBV6-4 with TRBJ1-6; D not certain. The ends were cut back, 3 bases at V and 8 bases at J, with 8 bases in the middle. The CDR3 contains 13 residues. Germline loops: CDR1 MRHNA, CDR2 SNTAGT.

This clone was seen a single time. V and J are TRBV14 and TRBJ1-1; perhaps TRBD1 as D (6 bases). Trimming removed 1 base at V and 4 bases at J, with 10 bases between. Germline CDR1 and CDR2: SGHDN and FVKESK. The CDR3 runs to 14 residues. The CDR3: CASSQAGEGTEAFF. The CDR3 DNA is TGTGCCAGCAGCCAAGCAGGGGAGGGCACTGAAGCTTTCTTT.

The J gene is TRBJ2-2, the V gene TRBV24-1; 10 nucleotides align to TRBD1. Germline lookup yields CDR1 KGHDR and CDR2 SFDVKD. The CDR3 runs 13 residues. V shed 8 bases and J 6 bases; nucleotides not matched to a gene: 2. CDR3 nucleotide sequence: TGTGCCACCAATGGACAGGGGGCCGGGGAGCTGTTTTTT. Its protein product is CATNGQGAGELFF.

V usage is TRBV30 and J usage is TRBJ2-7; tentatively, D is TRBD2 (6 bases). Germline V gives CDR1 GTSNPN, CDR2 SVGIG (reference sequence). V gave up 2 bases and J gave up 6 bases, with 11 bases separating them. The CDR3 has 12 amino acids. The CDR3 coding sequence is TGTGCCTGGAGTCCGGACTACGCCGAGCAGTACTTC. Protein product: CAWSPDYAEQYF.

The rearrangement uses TRBV28 and TRBJ1-4; tentatively, D is TRBD1 (5 bases). CDR3 length: 14 amino acids. Germline CDR1 and CDR2: MDHEN and SYDVKM. Trimming pared 10 bases from V and 8 bases from J, leaving 20 bases between. The CDR3 sequence: CAITPRAQGEKLFF. The CDR3 DNA reads as TGTGCCATCACCCCGAGGGCGCAGGGCGAAAAACTGTTTTTT.

There are a few counts of this clone. The chain links TRBV13 to TRBJ2-1; tentatively, D is TRBD2 (6 bases). With 5 bases removed from V and 2 bases from J, the gap between germline ends came to 19 bases. CDR3 length equals 17 residues. In germline, CDR1 is PRHDT, CDR2 FYEKMQ (reference sequence). The CDR3 nucleotides read TGTGCCAGCAGCCGACTCATCGGTGGAGGGGCCTACAATGAGCAGTTCTTC. This encodes CASSRLIGGGAYNEQFF.

The genes are TRBV10-3 and TRBJ2-2; 7 bases map to TRBD2. Trimming took 3 bases from V and 4 from J; bases not matched to a gene: 8. The length of the CDR3 is 16 residues. Per the germline V gene, CDR1 is ENHRY and CDR2 is SYGVKD. CDR3 amino acids: CAISDRLASSTGELFF. CDR3 bases: TGTGCCATCAGTGACCGACTAGCCTCTAGCACCGGGGAGCTGTTTTTT.

This CDR3 is CAISWGQGDSGYTF. The CDR3 DNA is TGTGCCATCTCCTGGGGACAGGGCGACTCTGGCTACACCTTC. The V and J genes are TRBV28 and TRBJ1-2, with 9 bases aligning to TRBD1. This CDR3 is 14 amino acids long. The germline V gene has CDR1 MDHEN and CDR2 SYDVKM. The ends lost 10 bases at V and 7 bases at J; junction bases unmatched: 13.

The genes are TRBV15 and TRBJ2-1; D is perhaps TRBD2 (5 bases). In germline, CDR1 is LNHNV, CDR2 YYDKDF (reference sequence). Trimming cost V 8 bases and J 4 bases, with 6 bases left between them. The CDR3 is 11 amino acids. Written as DNA, the CDR3 is TGTGCCACCGGGAGATACAATGAGCAGTTCTTC. The encoded protein is CATGRYNEQFF.

Only one count was recorded for this clone. This chain links TRBV5-4 with TRBJ2-3; a possible D gene is TRBD2 (6 bases). The CDR3 is made up of 15 amino acids. CDR1 and CDR2 (germline): SGHNT, YYREEE (reference sequence). The V and J ends lost 2 bases and 1 base respectively, with 11 bases between them. Here the CDR3 DNA reads TGTGCCAGCAGCTTAGCGGGTTCTGGCACAGATACGCAGTATTTT. It codes for CASSLAGSGTDTQYF. Full variable domain (remainder filled in from reference TRBV5-4 and TRBJ2-3): ETGVTQSPTHLIKTRGQQVTLRCSSQSGHNTVSWYQQALGQGPQFIFQYYREEENGRGNFPPRFSGLQFPNYSSELNVNALELDDSALYLCASSLAGSGTDTQYFGPGTRLTVL.

In nucleotides, the CDR3 is TGTGCCAGCAGTTCCCGTATTCCGGGCACAGATACGCAGTATTTT. The encoded protein is CASSSRIPGTDTQYF. The chain recombines TRBV6-2 or TRBV6-3 with TRBJ2-3, with D unresolved. CDR3 size: 15 residues. Trimming pared 4 bases from V and 1 base from J, leaving 12 bases between. Germline V lookup: CDR1 MNHEY, CDR2 SVGEGT.